The T cell receptor (beta chain) described here comes from a study of control samples from healthy donors and cancer patients. Sequencing used immunoSEQ multiplex PCR; TCRdb keeps in-frame clones, though not all of them. The table records roughly 88,000 clones, around four fifths of them present only once. The CDR3 is 14 residues long. J gave up 2 bases and V 5 bases, and 5 bases lay outside the gene matches. CDR1 and CDR2 (germline): LNHDA, SQIVND (reference sequence). Source material: blood. The chain carries TRBV19 and TRBJ2-7; 8 bases fit TRBD2. The sequence derives from a man between 25 and 39 years old in good health. DNA for the CDR3: TGTGCCAGTAGTGTTGGACTAGCAGCCTACGAGCAGTACTTC. Protein sequence: CASSVGLAAYEQYF.